This T cell receptor (beta chain) was sequenced in a study of PD-1 blockade in classical Hodgkin lymphoma. V was clipped by 10 bases and J by 10 bases; unmatched bases: 12. Germline V gives CDR1 MNHEY, CDR2 SVGAGI. The CDR3 runs to 12 residues. Study observations and caveats: Newly diagnosed patients were reported to exhibit reduced baseline TCR diversity relative to healthy donors. Newly diagnosed patients and complete responders had comparable diversity at baseline. Those patients who began receiving nivolumab less than 1 year after ASCT had lower diversity, and they were excluded.

Only in-frame clones appear in the TCRdb table, and some are missing; sequencing was by immunoSEQ multiplex PCR. The sample lists roughly 11,000 clones, roughly 81% seen once, with less than 40% in the top ten. Details on this clone: Its matching antigen is unknown.

Time point described: cycle 4 day 1 (C4D1), after 6 weeks of nivolumab. There was relapse after autologous stem cell transplantation in every patient, and there was variation in brentuximab vedotin exposure. Thawed PBMCs were subjected to magnetic negative selection, which yielded isolated CD8+ T cells. This clonotype originated in a human donor with classical Hodgkin lymphoma. The donor label of this sample is uncertain. The V call is TRBV6-5, the J call TRBJ1-1, with 7 bases lining up with TRBD1. The input for sequencing was CD8+ T cells from blood, taken before the fourth cycle of nivolumab. The CDR3 region has the DNA TGTGCCACAGGACAGGCCCGCGCGGCAGCTTTCTTT. Amino acid sequence: CATGQARAAAFF.